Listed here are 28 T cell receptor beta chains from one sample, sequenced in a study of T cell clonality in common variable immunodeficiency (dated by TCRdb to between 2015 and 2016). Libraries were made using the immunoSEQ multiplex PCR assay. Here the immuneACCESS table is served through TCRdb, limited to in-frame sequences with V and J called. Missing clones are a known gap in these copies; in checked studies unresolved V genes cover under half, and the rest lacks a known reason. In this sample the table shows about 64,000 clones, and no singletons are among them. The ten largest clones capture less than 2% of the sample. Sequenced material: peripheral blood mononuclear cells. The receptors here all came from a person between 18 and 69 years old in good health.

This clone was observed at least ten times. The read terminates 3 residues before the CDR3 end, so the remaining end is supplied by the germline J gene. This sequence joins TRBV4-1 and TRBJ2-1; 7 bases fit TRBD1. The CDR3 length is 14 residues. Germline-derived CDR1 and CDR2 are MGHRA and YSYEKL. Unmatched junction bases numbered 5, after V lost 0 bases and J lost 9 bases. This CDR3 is CASSQEAGGSEQFF. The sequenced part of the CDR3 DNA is TGCGCCAGCAGCCAAGAGGCAGGGGGAAGTGAG.

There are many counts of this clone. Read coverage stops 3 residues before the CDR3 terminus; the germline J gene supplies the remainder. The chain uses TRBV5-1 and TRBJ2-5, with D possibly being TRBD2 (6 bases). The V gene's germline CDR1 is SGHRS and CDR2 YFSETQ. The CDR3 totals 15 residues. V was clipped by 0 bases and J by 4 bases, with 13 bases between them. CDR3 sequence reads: CASSLDPGRLETQYF. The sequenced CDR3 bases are TGCGCCAGCAGCTTGGATCCAGGGAGGTTAGAGACC. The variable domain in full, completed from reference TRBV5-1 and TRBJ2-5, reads KAGVTQTPRYLIKTRGQQVTLSCSPISGHRSVSWYQQTPGQGLQFLFEYFSETQRNKGNFPGRFSGRQFSNSRSEMNVSTLELGDSALYLCASSLDPGRLETQYFGPGTRLLVL.

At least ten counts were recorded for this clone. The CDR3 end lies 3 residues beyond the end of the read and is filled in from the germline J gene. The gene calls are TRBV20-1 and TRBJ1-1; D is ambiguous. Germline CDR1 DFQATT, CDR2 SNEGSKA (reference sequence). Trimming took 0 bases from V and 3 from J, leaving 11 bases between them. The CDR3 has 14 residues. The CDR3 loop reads CSAREGTYDTEAFF. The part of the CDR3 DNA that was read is TGCAGTGCTAGAGAGGGCACCTATGACACTGAA.

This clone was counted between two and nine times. CDR3 sequence reads: CSARGGADTQYF. Incomplete CDR3 DNA: TGCAGTGCTCGCGGGGGGGCAGATACG. This rearrangement joins TRBV20-1 to TRBJ2-3, with 9 bases that match TRBD2. The read halts 3 residues ahead of the CDR3 end, with the missing end drawn from the germline J gene. The CDR3 consists of 12 residues. Looked up from germline, CDR1 is DFQATT and CDR2 is SNEGSKA (reference sequence). V trimming: 5 bases; J trimming: 4 bases; junction bases outside the gene matches: 1.

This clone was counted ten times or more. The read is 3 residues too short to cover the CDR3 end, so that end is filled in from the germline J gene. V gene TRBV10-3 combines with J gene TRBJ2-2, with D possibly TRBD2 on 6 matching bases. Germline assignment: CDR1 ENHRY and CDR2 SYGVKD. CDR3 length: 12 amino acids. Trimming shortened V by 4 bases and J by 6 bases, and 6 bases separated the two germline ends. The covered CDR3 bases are TGTGCCATCAGTGGGGGGGCCGGGGAG. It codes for CAISGGAGE. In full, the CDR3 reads CAISGGAGELFF.

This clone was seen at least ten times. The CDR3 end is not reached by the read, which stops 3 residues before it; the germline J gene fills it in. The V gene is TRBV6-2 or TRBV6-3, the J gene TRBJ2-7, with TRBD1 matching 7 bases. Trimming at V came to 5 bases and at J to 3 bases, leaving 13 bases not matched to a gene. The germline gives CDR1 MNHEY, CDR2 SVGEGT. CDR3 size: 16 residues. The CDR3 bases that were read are TGTGCCAGCAGTCCACCCGGGACAGCCGAGGACTACGAG. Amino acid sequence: CASSPPGTAEDYE. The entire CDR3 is CASSPPGTAEDYEQYF.

CDR3 DNA (partial): TGTGCCTGGTCGGGGGGTACGGCCGTGGCTGTATATGGT. Amino acid sequence: CAWSGGTAVAVYG. In full, the CDR3 reads CAWSGGTAVAVYGQYF. The V and J genes are TRBV30 and TRBJ2-4, with 7 bases identical to TRBD2. The read stops 3 residues short of the end of the CDR3; the missing end is completed from the germline J gene. The CDR3 spans 16 residues. Germline V gene data show CDR1 as GTSNPN and CDR2 as SVGIG (reference sequence).

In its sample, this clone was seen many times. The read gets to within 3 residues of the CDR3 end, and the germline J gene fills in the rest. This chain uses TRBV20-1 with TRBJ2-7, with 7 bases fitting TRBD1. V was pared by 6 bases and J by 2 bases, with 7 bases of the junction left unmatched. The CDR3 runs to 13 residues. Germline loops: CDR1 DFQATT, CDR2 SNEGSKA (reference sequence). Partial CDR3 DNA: TGCAGTGCCAATACCGGGACAGCCTACGAG. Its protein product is CSANTGTAYE. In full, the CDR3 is CSANTGTAYEQYF.

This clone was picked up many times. The CDR3 protein is CASSSGTGNKNTEAFF. CDR3 bases read: TGTGCCAGCAGCTCTGGGACAGGGAATAAGAACACTGAA. The V gene is TRBV5-4, the J gene TRBJ1-1; 9 bases align to TRBD1. From the germline J gene comes the end of the CDR3, since the read stops 3 residues before it. V lost 3 bases and J lost 1; bases outside the gene matches: 7. This CDR3 region has 16 residues. CDR1 is SGHNT and CDR2 is YYREEE in the germline V gene (reference sequence).

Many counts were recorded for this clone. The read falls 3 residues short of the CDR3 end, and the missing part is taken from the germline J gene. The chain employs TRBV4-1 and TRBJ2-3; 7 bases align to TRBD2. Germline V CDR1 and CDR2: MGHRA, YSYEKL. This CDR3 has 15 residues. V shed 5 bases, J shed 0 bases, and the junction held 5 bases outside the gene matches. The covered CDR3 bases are TGCGCCAGCAGCGGTACTAGCGCCAGCACAGATACG. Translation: CASSGTSASTDT. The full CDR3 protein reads CASSGTSASTDTQYF.

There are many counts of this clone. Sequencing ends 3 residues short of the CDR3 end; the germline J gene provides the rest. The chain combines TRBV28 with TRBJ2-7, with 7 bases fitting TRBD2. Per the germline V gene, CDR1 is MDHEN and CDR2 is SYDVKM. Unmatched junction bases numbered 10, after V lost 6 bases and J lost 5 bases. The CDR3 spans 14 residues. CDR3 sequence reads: CASRISPRGDEQYF. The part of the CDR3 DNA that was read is TGTGCCAGCAGGATATCGCCTCGGGGGGACGAG.

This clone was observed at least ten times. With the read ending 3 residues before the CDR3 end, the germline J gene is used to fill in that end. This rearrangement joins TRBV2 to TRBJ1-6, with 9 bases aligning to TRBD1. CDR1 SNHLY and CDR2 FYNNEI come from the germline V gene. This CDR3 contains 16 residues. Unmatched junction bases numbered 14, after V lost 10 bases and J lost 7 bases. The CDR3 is CATGGRDRVPNSPLHF. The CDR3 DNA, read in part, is TGTGCCACTGGTGGTCGGGACAGGGTACCCAATTCACCC.

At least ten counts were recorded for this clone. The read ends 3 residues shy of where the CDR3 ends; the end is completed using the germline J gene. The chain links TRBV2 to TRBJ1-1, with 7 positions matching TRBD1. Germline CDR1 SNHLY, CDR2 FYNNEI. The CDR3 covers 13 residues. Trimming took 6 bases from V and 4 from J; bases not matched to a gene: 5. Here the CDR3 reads CASREGARTEAFF. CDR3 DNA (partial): TGTGCCAGCAGGGAGGGGGCGCGCACTGAA.

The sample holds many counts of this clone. The CDR3 here is CASSLGGGAYEQYF. The sequenced CDR3 bases are TGTGCCAGCAGCTTAGGGGGAGGGGCCTACGAG. The chain carries TRBV7-9 and TRBJ2-7; 7 nucleotides line up with TRBD2. The read terminates 3 residues before the CDR3 end, so the remaining end is supplied by the germline J gene. Germline V gives CDR1 SEHNR, CDR2 FQNEAQ (reference sequence). J gave up 2 bases and V 1 base, and 2 bases lay outside the gene matches. CDR3 length: 14 amino acids. The entire variable domain, with the rest obtained from reference TRBV7-9 and TRBJ2-7, is as follows: DTGVSQNPRHKITKRGQNVTFRCDPISEHNRLYWYRQTLGQGPEFLTYFQNEAQLEKSRLLSDRFSAERPKGSFSTLEIQRTEQGDSAMYLCASSLGGGAYEQYFGPGTRLTVT.

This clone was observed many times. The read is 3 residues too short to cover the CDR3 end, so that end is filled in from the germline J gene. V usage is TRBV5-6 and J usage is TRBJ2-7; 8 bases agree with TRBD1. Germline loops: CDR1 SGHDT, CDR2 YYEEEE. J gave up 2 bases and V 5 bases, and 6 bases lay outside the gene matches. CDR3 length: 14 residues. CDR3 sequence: CASRLQGGPYEQYF. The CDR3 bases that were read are TGTGCCAGCAGGTTACAGGGGGGCCCCTACGAG.

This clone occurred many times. The CDR3 bases that were read are TGTGCCAGCTCACCACCGAGTCAGGGGTTCACAGATACG. Its translation is CASSPPSQGFTDT. The full CDR3 reads CASSPPSQGFTDTQYF. This rearrangement joins TRBV18 to TRBJ2-3; possible D gene TRBD1, 6 bases. With the read ending 3 residues before the CDR3 end, the germline J gene is used to fill in that end. Per germline, CDR1 KGHSH and CDR2 LQKENI. The CDR3 extends over 16 amino acids. Trimming removed 0 bases at V and 2 bases at J, with 12 bases between.

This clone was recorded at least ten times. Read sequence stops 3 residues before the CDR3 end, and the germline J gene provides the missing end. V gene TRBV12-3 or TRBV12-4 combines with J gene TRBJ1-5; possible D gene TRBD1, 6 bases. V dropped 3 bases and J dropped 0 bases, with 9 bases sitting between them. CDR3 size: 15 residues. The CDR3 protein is CASSFGTLSNQPQHF. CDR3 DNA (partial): TGTGCCAGCAGTTTCGGGACACTTAGCAATCAGCCC.

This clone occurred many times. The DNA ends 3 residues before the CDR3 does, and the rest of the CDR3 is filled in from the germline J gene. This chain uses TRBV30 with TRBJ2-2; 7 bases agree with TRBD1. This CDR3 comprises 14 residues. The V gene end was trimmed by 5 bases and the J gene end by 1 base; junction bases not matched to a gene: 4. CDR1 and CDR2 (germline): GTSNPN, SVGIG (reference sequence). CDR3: CAWGQARNTGELFF. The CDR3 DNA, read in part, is TGTGCCTGGGGACAGGCGAGGAACACCGGGGAG.

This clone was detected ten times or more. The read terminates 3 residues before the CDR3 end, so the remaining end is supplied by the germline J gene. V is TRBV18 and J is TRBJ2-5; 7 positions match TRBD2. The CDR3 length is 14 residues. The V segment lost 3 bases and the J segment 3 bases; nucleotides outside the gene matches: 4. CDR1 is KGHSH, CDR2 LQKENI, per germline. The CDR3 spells CASSPPGGEETQYF. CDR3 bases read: TGTGCCAGCTCACCCCCTGGGGGGGAAGAGACC.

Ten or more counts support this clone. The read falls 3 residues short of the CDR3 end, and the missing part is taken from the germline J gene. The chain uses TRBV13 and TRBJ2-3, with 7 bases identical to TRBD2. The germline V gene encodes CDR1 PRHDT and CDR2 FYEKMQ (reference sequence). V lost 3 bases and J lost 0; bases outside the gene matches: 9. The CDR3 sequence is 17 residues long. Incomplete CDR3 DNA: TGTGCCAGCAGCTTCCTCGGGTGGGGGGGAAGCACAGATACG. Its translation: CASSFLGWGGSTDT. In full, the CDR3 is CASSFLGWGGSTDTQYF.

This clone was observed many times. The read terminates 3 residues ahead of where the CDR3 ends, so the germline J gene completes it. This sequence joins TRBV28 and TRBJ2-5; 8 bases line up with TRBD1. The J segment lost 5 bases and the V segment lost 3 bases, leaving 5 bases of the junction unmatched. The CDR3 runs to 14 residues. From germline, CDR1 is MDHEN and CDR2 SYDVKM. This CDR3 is CASSFRRGLETQYF. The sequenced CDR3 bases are TGTGCCAGCAGTTTCCGCAGGGGGCTTGAGACC.

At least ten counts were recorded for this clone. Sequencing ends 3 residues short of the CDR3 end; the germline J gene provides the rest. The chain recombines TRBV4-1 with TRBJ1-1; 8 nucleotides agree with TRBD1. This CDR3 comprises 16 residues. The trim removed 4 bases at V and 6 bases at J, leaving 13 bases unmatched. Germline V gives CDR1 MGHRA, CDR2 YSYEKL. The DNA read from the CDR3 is TGCGCCAGCAGCCTCGCGAGTAGGACAGGGTACCCTGAA. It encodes CASSLASRTGYPE. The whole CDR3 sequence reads CASSLASRTGYPEAFF.

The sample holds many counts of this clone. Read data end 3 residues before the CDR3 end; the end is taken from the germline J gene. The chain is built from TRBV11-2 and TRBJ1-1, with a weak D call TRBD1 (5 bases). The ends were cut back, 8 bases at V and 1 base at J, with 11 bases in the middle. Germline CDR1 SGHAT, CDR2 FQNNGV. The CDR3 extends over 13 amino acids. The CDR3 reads CASQAGSNTEAFF. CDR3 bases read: TGTGCCAGCCAAGCAGGGTCGAACACTGAA.

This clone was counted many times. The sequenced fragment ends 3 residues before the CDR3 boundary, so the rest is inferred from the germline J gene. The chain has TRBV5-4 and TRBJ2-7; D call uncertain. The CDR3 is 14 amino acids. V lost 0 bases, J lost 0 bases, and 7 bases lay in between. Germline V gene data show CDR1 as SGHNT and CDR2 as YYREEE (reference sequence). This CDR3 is CASSLETTSYEQYF. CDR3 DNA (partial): TGTGCCAGCAGCTTGGAAACAACCTCCTACGAG.

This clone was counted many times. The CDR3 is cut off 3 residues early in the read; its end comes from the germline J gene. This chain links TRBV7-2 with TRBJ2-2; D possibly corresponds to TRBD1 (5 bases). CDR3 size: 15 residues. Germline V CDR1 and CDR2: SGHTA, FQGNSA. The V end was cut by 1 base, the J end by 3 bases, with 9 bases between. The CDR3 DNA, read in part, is TGTGCCAGCAGCTTAGTTGGGGCTTACACCGGGGAG. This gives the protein CASSLVGAYTGE. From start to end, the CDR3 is CASSLVGAYTGELFF. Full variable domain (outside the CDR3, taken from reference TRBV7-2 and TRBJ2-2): GAGVSQSPSNKVTEKGKDVELRCDPISGHTALYWYRQSLGQGLEFLIYFQGNSAPDKSGLPSDRFSAERTGGSVSTLTIQRTQQEDSAVYLCASSLVGAYTGELFFGEGSRLTVL.

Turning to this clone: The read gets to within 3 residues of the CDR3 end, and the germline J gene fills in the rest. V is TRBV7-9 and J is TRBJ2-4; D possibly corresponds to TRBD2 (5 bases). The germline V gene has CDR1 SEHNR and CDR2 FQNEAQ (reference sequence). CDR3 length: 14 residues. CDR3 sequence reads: CASRAYRGVYGQYF. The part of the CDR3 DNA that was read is TGTGCCAGCCGCGCCTACCGGGGTGTCTATGGT.

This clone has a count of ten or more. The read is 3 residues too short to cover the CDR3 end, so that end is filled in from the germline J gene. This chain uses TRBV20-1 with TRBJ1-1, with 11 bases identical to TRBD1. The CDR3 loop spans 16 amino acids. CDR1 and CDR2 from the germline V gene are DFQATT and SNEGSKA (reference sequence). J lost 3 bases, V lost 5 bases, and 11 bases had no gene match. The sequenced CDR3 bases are TGCAGTGCTCGAAACCGGGACAGGGGGGGATACACTGAA. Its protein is CSARNRDRGGYTE. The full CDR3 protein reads CSARNRDRGGYTEAFF.

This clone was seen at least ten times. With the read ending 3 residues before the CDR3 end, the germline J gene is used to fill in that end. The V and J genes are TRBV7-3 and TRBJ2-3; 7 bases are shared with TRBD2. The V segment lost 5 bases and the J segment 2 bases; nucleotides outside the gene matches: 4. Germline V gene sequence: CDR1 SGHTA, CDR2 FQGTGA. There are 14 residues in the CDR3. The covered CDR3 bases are TGTGCCAGCAGCCGGGACTACTACACAGATACG. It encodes CASSRDYYTDT. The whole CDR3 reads CASSRDYYTDTQYF.